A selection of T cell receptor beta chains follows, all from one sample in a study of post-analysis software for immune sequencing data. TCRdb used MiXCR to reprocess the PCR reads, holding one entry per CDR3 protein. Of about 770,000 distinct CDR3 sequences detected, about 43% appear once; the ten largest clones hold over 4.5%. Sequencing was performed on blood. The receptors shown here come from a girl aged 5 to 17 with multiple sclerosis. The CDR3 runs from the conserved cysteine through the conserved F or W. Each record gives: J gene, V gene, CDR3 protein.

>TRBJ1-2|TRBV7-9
CASSPGERQGHTYGYTF
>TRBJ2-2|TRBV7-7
CASSGGTLAGELFF
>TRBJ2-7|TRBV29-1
CSTGASVYEQYF
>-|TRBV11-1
CASSLGEVEQYF
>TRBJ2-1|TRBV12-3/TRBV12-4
CASSQGQGMYNEQFF
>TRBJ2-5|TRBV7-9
CASSHGQPPQETQYF
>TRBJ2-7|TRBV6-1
CASRVDRFVYEQYF
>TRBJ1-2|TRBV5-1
CASSLGDSPNYGYTF
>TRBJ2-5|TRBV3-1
CASSQTIGGLETRYF
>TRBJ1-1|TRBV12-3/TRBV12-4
CASSLGRKNTEAFF
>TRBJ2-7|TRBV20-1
CSANSGSMNEQYF
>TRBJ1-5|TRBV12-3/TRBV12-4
CASSSDSFSNQPQHF
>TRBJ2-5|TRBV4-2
CASSQDLGGEGQETQYF
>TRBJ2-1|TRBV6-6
CASSYATSEANEQFF
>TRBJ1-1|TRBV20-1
CSASATGLNTEAFF
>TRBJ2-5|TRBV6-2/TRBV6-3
CASSTAEGMETQYF
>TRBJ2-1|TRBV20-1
CSNVPGLAGEDNEQFF
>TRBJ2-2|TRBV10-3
CAISGDRNTGGLFF
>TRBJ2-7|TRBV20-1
CSARERGGGHSYEQYF
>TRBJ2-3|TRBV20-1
CSARPPSTDTQYF
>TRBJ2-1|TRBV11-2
CASSLAGLAGGSDSREQFF
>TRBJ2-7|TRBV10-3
CAISVGGYEQYF
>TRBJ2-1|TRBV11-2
CASSLFYNEQFF
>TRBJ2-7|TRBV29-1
CSVEDPADREPYEQYF
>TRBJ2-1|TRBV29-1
CSVTPFAGVLSEQFF
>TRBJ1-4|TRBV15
CATSSGQPYEKLFF
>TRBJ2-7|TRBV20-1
CSARETPGLDTYEQYF
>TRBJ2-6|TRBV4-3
CASSQDAWDKSSGANVLTF
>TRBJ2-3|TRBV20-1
CSAAVLASTDTQYF
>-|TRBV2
CASSEWREGSYIQYF
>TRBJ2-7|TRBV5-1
CASSFAGLAGVTYEQYF
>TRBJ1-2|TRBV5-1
CASSPDRDNYGYTF
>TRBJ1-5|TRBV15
CATSRGGTDQPQHF
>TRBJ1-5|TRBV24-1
CATSATGYSNQPQHF
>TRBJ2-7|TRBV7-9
CASSLTAAYEQYF
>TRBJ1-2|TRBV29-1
CSVRGADGYTF
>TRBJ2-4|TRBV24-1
CATTGTGEDIQYF
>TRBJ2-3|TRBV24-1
CATSRGVRTDTDTQYF
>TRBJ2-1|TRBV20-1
CSASSNNEQFF
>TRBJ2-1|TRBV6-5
CASSSGRLHYNEQFF
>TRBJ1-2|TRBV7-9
CASSLGTGFGYTF
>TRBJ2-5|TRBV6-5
CASRGLAGTQYF
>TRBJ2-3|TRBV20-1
CSAATSGRHGFGTDTQYF
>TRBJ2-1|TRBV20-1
CSAGSGGSSYNEQFF
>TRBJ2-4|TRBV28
CASRTQQVARKAKNIQYF
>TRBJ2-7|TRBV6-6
CASSPARAAEQYF
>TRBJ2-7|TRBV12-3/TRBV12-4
CASSFQISYEQYF
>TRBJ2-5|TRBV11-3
CASSPGTSGSGETQYF
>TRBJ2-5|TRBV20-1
CSAPGLAEKETQYF
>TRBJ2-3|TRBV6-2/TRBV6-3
CASSYSKAGSSTDTQYF
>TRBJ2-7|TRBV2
CARGLAGDEQYF
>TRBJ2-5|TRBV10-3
CAIKPAGEGEQYF
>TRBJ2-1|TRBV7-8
CASSLGRARHHEQFF
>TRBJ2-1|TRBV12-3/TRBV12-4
CASSLDPVGNEQFF
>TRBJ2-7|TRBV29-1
CSVGPGAEQYF
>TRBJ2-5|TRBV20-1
CSAAGTQETQYF
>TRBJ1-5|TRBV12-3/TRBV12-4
CASSLDLYDQPQHF